One TCR beta chain is described in this entry. Antigen specificity is unknown. MiXCR, run by TCRdb on the 5' RACE reads, gives a single entry per CDR3 protein. Of more than 1.5 million distinct CDR3 sequences detected, about 32% appear once; the ten largest clones hold under 0.35%. The CDR3 extends over 15 amino acids. In germline, CDR1 is MGHDK, CDR2 SYGVNS. V was pared by 8 bases and J by 3 bases, with 18 bases between. This sample was taken from a study of identical twins. Overall study results and limits: Cord blood's abundant beta clonotypes had fewer insertions, unlike memory repertoires.

This TCR came from a newborn girl in good health. The chain is built from TRBV25-1 and TRBJ2-3; possible D gene TRBD1, 6 bases. Sequencing was performed on cord blood. This CDR3 reads CASGRRQGITDTQYF. DNA for the CDR3: TGTGCCAGCGGGCGAAGGCAGGGGATTACAGATACGCAGTATTTT.